Following are 15 T cell receptor beta chains from one sample sequenced in a study of shared clonotypes between healthy human individuals. Produced via immunoSEQ multiplex PCR; TCRdb's table is partial and in-frame only. The table records 800,000 or so clones, about 96% of them present only once. CD8 cells classed as naive were CD45RO-negative and positively selected for CCR7, excluding terminally differentiated effector memory CD45RA+ cells. The specimen sequenced was naive CD8+ T cells sorted from blood. Every receptor here comes from a young man in good health.

The genes are TRBV27 and TRBJ2-7, with TRBD1 matching over 7 bases. The CDR3 extends over 15 amino acids. Germline assignment: CDR1 MNHEY and CDR2 SMNVEV (reference sequence). V shed 4 bases and J 4 bases; nucleotides not matched to a gene: 10. CDR3 in DNA: TGTGCCAGCAGTTCACGACAGGGTCTCAGGTACGAGCAGTACTTC. It translates to CASSSRQGLRYEQYF.

The J gene is TRBJ2-3, the V gene TRBV14; D gene ambiguous. Germline V lookup: CDR1 SGHDN, CDR2 FVKESK. CDR3 length: 16 amino acids. V lost 1 base, J lost 2 bases, and 13 bases lay in between. CDR3 sequence reads: CASSQASISHTDTQYF. The DNA for the CDR3 is TGTGCCAGCAGCCAAGCCTCTATTAGTCACACAGATACGCAGTATTTT.

This chain connects TRBV2 to TRBJ2-7; TRBD1 or TRBD2 may be the D gene (5 bases each). The germline V gene encodes CDR1 SNHLY and CDR2 FYNNEI. Trimming pared 3 bases from V and 7 bases from J, leaving 13 bases between. This CDR3 comprises 13 residues. The CDR3 is CASSEGPGTEQYF. The CDR3 DNA is TGTGCCAGCAGTGAGGGGCCCGGGACGGAGCAGTACTTC.

The rearrangement uses TRBV6-1 and TRBJ1-1; the D is unclear. With 5 bases removed from V and 1 base from J, the gap between germline ends came to 11 bases. The CDR3 has 14 amino acids. Germline V lookup: CDR1 MNHNS, CDR2 SASEGT. CDR3 DNA: TGTGCCAGCAGTCCCACGTGGGGGAACACTGAAGCTTTCTTT. It translates to CASSPTWGNTEAFF.

Worth noting for this clone: This same CDR3 is encoded by further DNA sequences in the sample. The V and J genes are TRBV2 and TRBJ2-7; tentatively, D is TRBD1 (5 bases). This CDR3 region has 10 residues. V lost 7 bases, J lost 4 bases, and 5 bases lay in between. Germline V gene sequence: CDR1 SNHLY, CDR2 FYNNEI. CDR3 protein: CASKGYEQYF. CDR3 coding DNA: TGTGCCAGCAAGGGGTACGAGCAGTACTTC. The variable domain in full, with the rest retrieved from reference TRBV2 and TRBJ2-7, is EPEVTQTPSHQVTQMGQEVILRCVPISNHLYFYWYRQILGQKVEFLVSFYNNEISEKSEIFDDQFSVERPDGSNFTLKIRSTKLEDSAMYFCASKGYEQYFGPGTRLTVT.

The rearrangement uses TRBV9 and TRBJ1-4; D gene unclear. CDR1 and CDR2 (germline): SGDLS, YYNGEE. V dropped 0 bases and J dropped 8 bases, with 14 bases sitting between them. The CDR3 sequence is 15 residues long. CDR3 region: CASSVATGKGEKLFF. The CDR3 DNA reads as TGTGCCAGCAGCGTAGCTACGGGGAAAGGGGAAAAACTGTTTTTT.

J is TRBJ2-7 and V is TRBV5-4; TRBD2 aligns across 7 bases. This CDR3 is 13 amino acids long. The V gene's germline CDR1 is SGHNT and CDR2 YYREEE (reference sequence). Trimming took 4 bases from V and 2 from J; bases not matched to a gene: 3. The CDR3 region has the DNA TGTGCCAGCAGCAAGGGAGGGACCTACGAGCAGTACTTC. As protein: CASSKGGTYEQYF.

The chain joins TRBV4-1 to TRBJ2-7, with 11 positions matching TRBD1. Germline loops: CDR1 MGHRA, CDR2 YSYEKL. The CDR3 consists of 15 residues. With 2 bases clipped from V and 4 bases from J, the junction kept 4 bases outside the gene matches. CDR3 nucleotides: TGCGCCAGCAGCCAAAGGACAGGGGGCGGGTACGAGCAGTACTTC. Translating gives CASSQRTGGGYEQYF.

The chain joins TRBV7-6 to TRBJ2-1, with D unclear. This CDR3 has 15 amino acids. V was clipped by 6 bases and J by 0 bases, with 12 bases between them. The germline V gene has CDR1 SGHVS and CDR2 FNYEAQ. CDR3: CASSGEFTSYNEQFF. The CDR3 DNA reads TGTGCCAGCAGTGGCGAGTTCACCTCCTACAATGAGCAGTTCTTC.

The rearrangement links TRBV28 to TRBJ2-7; 7 bases map to TRBD1. Germline CDR1 is MDHEN and CDR2 is SYDVKM. The V gene end was trimmed by 6 bases and the J gene end by 5 bases; junction bases not matched to a gene: 7. The length of the CDR3 is 13 residues. This CDR3 reads CASRRQGTDEQYF. In nucleotides, the CDR3 is TGTGCCAGCAGGAGACAGGGAACGGACGAGCAGTACTTC.

The chain is built from TRBV7-2 and TRBJ2-5, with 11 bases fitting TRBD1. Germline V gene data show CDR1 as SGHTA and CDR2 as FQGNSA. V lost 0 bases and J lost 3; bases outside the gene matches: 6. The CDR3 consists of 17 residues. In DNA form, the CDR3 reads TGTGCCAGCAGCTTAGCGCCGGGACAGGGGGGCAAAGAGACCCAGTACTTC. Protein sequence: CASSLAPGQGGKETQYF.

This sequence joins TRBV16 and TRBJ2-2; no reliable D call. The germline V gene encodes CDR1 KGHSY and CDR2 FQNENV. The V and J ends lost 4 bases and 4 bases respectively, with 16 bases between them. The CDR3 length is 16 residues. For the CDR3, the DNA is TGTGCCAGCAGCCCCAGACCCAATCCGGGCACCGGGGAGCTGTTTTTT. This translates into CASSPRPNPGTGELFF.

CDR3 in DNA: TGTGCCAGCAGCTTACAAGGGGAAAGGGATACGCAGTATTTT. The encoded protein is CASSLQGERDTQYF. The chain uses TRBV11-2 and TRBJ2-3, with TRBD1 as a possible D gene (5 bases). Germline CDR1 and CDR2: SGHAT and FQNNGV. The V and J ends lost 2 bases and 6 bases respectively, with 12 bases between them. The CDR3 runs to 14 residues.

The chain links TRBV14 to TRBJ2-1; D call uncertain. Trimming stripped 9 bases from V and 2 bases from J, with 11 bases between. The CDR3 runs to 13 residues. The germline V gene has CDR1 SGHDN and CDR2 FVKESK. Written as DNA, the CDR3 is TGTGCCAGGGGCGTTGGACCCTACAATGAGCAGTTCTTC. Encoded protein: CARGVGPYNEQFF.

The rearrangement joins TRBV27 to TRBJ2-1; TRBD2 agrees at 9 bases. This CDR3 contains 18 residues. Germline CDR1 MNHEY, CDR2 SMNVEV (reference sequence). Trimming removed 4 bases from V and 2 bases from J; junction bases left unmatched: 12. Here the CDR3 DNA reads TGTGCCAGCAGTTCCTCGGCCCCCTCTAGCGGGGCCTACAATGAGCAGTTCTTC. Protein: CASSSSAPSSGAYNEQFF.